The 31 T cell receptor beta chains in this list originate from one sample, sequenced in a study of blood T cell repertoires in COVID-19. Data came from immunoSEQ multiplex PCR; TCRdb stores just in-frame clones and leaves some out. This table has approximately 500,000 clones, approximately 83% appearing once. The sample consisted of peripheral blood. The receptors derive from a human donor in a cohort sampled during active COVID-19.

The chain has TRBV15 and TRBJ1-2; 12 positions agree with TRBD1. The germline V gene has CDR1 LNHNV and CDR2 YYDKDF (reference sequence). The CDR3 has 15 residues. After removal of 1 base from V and 7 bases from J, the junction contained 4 bases not matched to a gene. Here the CDR3 reads CATSRAGQGASGYTF. CDR3 nucleotide sequence: TGTGCCACCAGCAGAGCGGGACAGGGGGCGAGTGGCTACACCTTC.

The chain carries TRBV2 and TRBJ1-5; D ambiguous. Germline V gene data show CDR1 as SNHLY and CDR2 as FYNNEI. V shed 7 bases and J shed 10 bases, with 20 bases lying between them. The CDR3 totals 14 residues. CDR3 sequence reads: CASTGGMATGPQHF. In nucleotides, the CDR3 is TGTGCCAGCACCGGAGGGATGGCGACCGGACCCCAGCATTTT.

The chain recombines TRBV19 with TRBJ2-5, with 7 bases that match TRBD1. Germline lookup yields CDR1 LNHDA and CDR2 SQIVND (reference sequence). The CDR3 has 14 amino acids. V gave up 2 bases and J gave up 2 bases; unmatched junction bases: 2. Here the CDR3 reads CASSIQGQQETQYF. CDR3 nucleotides: TGTGCCAGTAGTATACAGGGACAGCAAGAGACCCAGTACTTC. Looking up the rest from reference TRBV19 and TRBJ2-5 gives the full variable domain: DGGITQSPKYLFRKEGQNVTLSCEQNLNHDAMYWYRQDPGQGLRLIYYSQIVNDFQKGDIAEGYSVSREKKESFPLTVTSAQKNPTAFYLCASSIQGQQETQYFGPGTRLLVL.

The chain uses TRBV3-1 (or the pseudogene TRBV3-2) and TRBJ2-7, with D uncertain. The germline V gene has CDR1 LGHDT and CDR2 YNNKEL (reference sequence). The V and J ends lost 3 bases and 2 bases respectively, with 8 bases between them. The CDR3 consists of 13 residues. The CDR3 coding sequence is TGTGCCAGCAGCCACCCCGTTACCTACGAGCAGTACTTC. Its protein product is CASSHPVTYEQYF.

The rearrangement links TRBV4-1 to TRBJ2-5; unclear D gene. V lost 2 bases, J lost 5 bases, and 18 bases lay in between. Looked up from germline, CDR1 is MGHRA and CDR2 is YSYEKL. The CDR3 is made up of 16 amino acids. The CDR3 DNA is TGCGCCAGCAGCCAATCGTTGGGCCGTTTTCGCGAGACCCAGTACTTC. Encoded protein: CASSQSLGRFRETQYF.

The chain carries TRBV28 and TRBJ2-3; 7 bases map to TRBD2. Germline trimming cut 8 bases from V and 0 bases from J; bases unmatched to any gene: 8. Germline V gene data show CDR1 as MDHEN and CDR2 as SYDVKM. CDR3 length: 15 residues. The CDR3: CASGGDSTSTDTQYF. The CDR3 nucleotides read TGTGCCAGCGGGGGGGACTCCACTAGCACAGATACGCAGTATTTT.

This chain connects TRBV7-2 to TRBJ1-5, with unresolved D. Trimming took off 1 base at V and 9 bases at J, with 13 bases between the two ends. The CDR3 is made up of 14 amino acids. The germline gives CDR1 SGHTA, CDR2 FQGNSA. The CDR3 loop is CASSLDSGAGPQHF. Written as DNA, the CDR3 is TGTGCCAGCAGCTTAGATTCGGGAGCGGGGCCCCAGCATTTT.

This chain joins TRBV21-1 and TRBJ2-7; the D call TRBD1 from the table was never checked on the DNA. TRBV21-1 is listed as a pseudogene. The CDR3 is 15 residues long. CDR3 region: CASLKTGGPSYEQYF. The CDR3, as DNA: TGTGCCAGCCTAAAAACAGGGGGACCCTCCTACGAGCAGTACTTC.

A note on this clone: This may be a read error, as it is one base from a much larger clone. Other DNA sequences in this sample translate to the same CDR3. The genes are TRBV5-4 and TRBJ2-7, with 14 bases aligning to TRBD2. With 4 bases clipped from V and 4 bases from J, the junction kept 4 bases outside the gene matches. The CDR3 contains 15 residues. Germline V gives CDR1 SGHNT, CDR2 YYREEE (reference sequence). The CDR3, as DNA: TGTGCCAGCAGCCTGGGACTAGCGGGAGTGTACGAGCAGTACTTC. This sequence encodes CASSLGLAGVYEQYF.

This sequence joins TRBV9 and TRBJ2-3; 10 bases agree with TRBD2. This CDR3 is 14 amino acids long. With V trimmed by 3 bases and J by 6 bases, 4 bases remained unmatched. Germline V gene data show CDR1 as SGDLS and CDR2 as YYNGEE. The CDR3 DNA is TGTGCCAGCAGCGGTAGCGGGAGGCCCGATACGCAGTATTTT. Translating gives CASSGSGRPDTQYF.

This rearrangement joins TRBV19 to TRBJ2-2; unclear D gene. The germline gives CDR1 LNHDA, CDR2 SQIVND (reference sequence). The CDR3 runs 12 residues. Trimming took 8 bases from V and 6 from J, leaving 10 bases between them. CDR3 in amino acids: CASSLGAGELFF. The CDR3 coding sequence is TGTGCCAGTTCACTTGGAGCCGGGGAGCTGTTTTTT.

The chain uses TRBV28 and TRBJ2-5, with 10 positions matching TRBD2. CDR1 and CDR2 (germline): MDHEN, SYDVKM. Unmatched junction bases numbered 4, after V lost 2 bases and J lost 4 bases. The CDR3 runs 15 residues. CDR3 sequence (DNA): TGTGCCAGCAGTTTAGCAGCGGGAGGGGTAGAGACCCAGTACTTC. Amino acids: CASSLAAGGVETQYF.

This clone was seen only once. This chain connects TRBV30 to TRBJ1-1, with D uncertain. The CDR3 sequence is 15 residues long. Germline V gene data show CDR1 as GTSNPN and CDR2 as SVGIG (reference sequence). V shed 0 bases and J shed 1 base, with 12 bases lying between them. DNA for the CDR3: TGTGCCTGGAGTGTTCGCACTTCCAAGAACACTGAAGCTTTCTTT. It yields the protein CAWSVRTSKNTEAFF. Based on the CDR3 plus reference TRBV30 and TRBJ1-1, the full variable domain is SQTIHQWPATLVQPVGSPLSLECTVEGTSNPNLYWYRQAAGRGLQLLFYSVGIGQISSEVPQNLSASRPQDRQFILSSKKLLLSDSGFYLCAWSVRTSKNTEAFFGQGTRLTVV.

The rearrangement links TRBV18 to TRBJ2-7; TRBD1 agrees at 7 bases. CDR3 length equals 14 residues. The V segment lost 5 bases and the J segment 1 base; nucleotides outside the gene matches: 5. Germline loops: CDR1 KGHSH, CDR2 LQKENI. The CDR3 sequence is CASSYGTESYEQYF. The CDR3 coding sequence is TGTGCCAGCTCATATGGGACAGAGTCCTACGAGCAGTACTTC.

V is TRBV7-2 and J is TRBJ2-1; D gene ambiguous. The CDR3 sequence is 13 residues long. V was cut by 2 bases and J by 5 bases, with 7 bases left in between. Germline lookup yields CDR1 SGHTA and CDR2 FQGNSA. The CDR3 sequence is CASSLIRDNEQFF. The CDR3 region has the DNA TGTGCCAGCAGCTTAATCCGGGACAATGAGCAGTTCTTC.

This clone was recorded once. The rearrangement links TRBV30 to TRBJ2-2; 11 bases agree with TRBD2. Germline values: CDR1 GTSNPN, CDR2 SVGIG (reference sequence). The junction had 4 bases not matched to a gene; V was cut back by 5 bases and J by 2 bases. This CDR3 contains 15 residues. The CDR3 nucleotides are TGTGCCTGGCGCAGACTAGCGGGAAACACCGGGGAGCTGTTTTTT. This codes for CAWRRLAGNTGELFF.

The rearrangement uses TRBV19 and TRBJ2-3; possible D gene TRBD2, 6 bases. The V and J ends lost 8 bases and 2 bases respectively, with 14 bases between them. The CDR3 covers 14 residues. Germline assignment: CDR1 LNHDA and CDR2 SQIVND (reference sequence). CDR3 sequence reads: CASGAGLFTDTQYF. CDR3 bases: TGTGCCAGTGGGGCGGGACTCTTCACAGATACGCAGTATTTT.

J is TRBJ2-7 and V is TRBV6-5; 8 positions agree with TRBD1. CDR3 length: 15 amino acids. Losses at the gene ends were 2 bases for V and 2 bases for J; bases not matched to a gene: 5. Germline V lookup: CDR1 MNHEY, CDR2 SVGAGI. DNA of the CDR3: TGTGCCAGCAGTTACAGTCAGGGGGCGGCCTACGAGCAGTACTTC. This codes for CASSYSQGAAYEQYF.

The V gene is TRBV19, the J gene TRBJ2-7; the match to TRBD2 covers 13 bases. The CDR3 spans 16 residues. V lost 4 bases, J lost 0 bases, and 3 bases stayed unmatched. Germline V gives CDR1 LNHDA, CDR2 SQIVND (reference sequence). CDR3 DNA sequence: TGTGCCAGTAGTAAAGGGACTAGCGGGGACTCCTACGAGCAGTACTTC. Translated, it gives CASSKGTSGDSYEQYF.

The V gene is TRBV6-5, the J gene TRBJ1-1, with D hard to call. This CDR3 has 14 amino acids. V lost 8 bases and J lost 1, with 14 bases in between. Germline V gene data show CDR1 as MNHEY and CDR2 as SVGAGI. This CDR3 is CASSQEGWNTEAFF. The CDR3 nucleotides read TGTGCCAGCTCTCAAGAGGGATGGAACACTGAAGCTTTCTTT.

This clone was counted once. The genes are TRBV4-3 and TRBJ1-5; 11 bases fit TRBD1. Trimming cost V 3 bases and J 5 bases; bases outside gene matches: 3. Per germline, CDR1 LGHNA and CDR2 YSLEER. There are 15 residues in the CDR3. In DNA form, the CDR3 reads TGCGCCAGCAGCCAGGACAGGGGGCAAGATCAGCCCCAGCATTTT. This gives the protein CASSQDRGQDQPQHF.

This clone has only a few counts. The chain joins TRBV7-2 to TRBJ1-5; D perhaps matches TRBD1 (5 bases). Trimming cost V 2 bases and J 7 bases, with 9 bases left between them. The CDR3 spans 13 residues. Germline lookup yields CDR1 SGHTA and CDR2 FQGNSA. The DNA for the CDR3 is TGTGCCAGCAGCTTATTGGGGGGACAGCCCCAGCATTTT. Translation gives CASSLLGGQPQHF.

The genes are TRBV9 and TRBJ1-6, with D possibly being TRBD1 (6 bases). Per the germline V gene, CDR1 is SGDLS and CDR2 is YYNGEE. Trimming took 1 base from V and 10 from J, leaving 12 bases between them. This CDR3 contains 14 residues. The CDR3 here is CASSVWGQGSPLHF. The CDR3 DNA sequence: TGTGCCAGCAGCGTATGGGGGCAGGGCTCACCCCTCCACTTT.

CDR3 sequence reads: CASSLGGTGDGYTF. The CDR3 DNA is TGTGCCAGCAGCTTGGGGGGGACAGGGGATGGCTACACCTTC. The rearrangement links TRBV5-4 to TRBJ1-2, with 10 bases lining up with TRBD1. Germline V gene sequence: CDR1 SGHNT, CDR2 YYREEE (reference sequence). The CDR3 is 14 amino acids. Trimming cost V 0 bases and J 6 bases; bases outside gene matches: 2.

The chain joins TRBV7-2 to TRBJ1-4; D unresolved. CDR3 length: 14 residues. Per germline, CDR1 SGHTA and CDR2 FQGNSA. V was shortened by 7 bases and J by 7 bases, with 16 bases between the two germline ends. CDR3 protein: CASTPSRAVEKLFF. The DNA of the CDR3 is TGTGCCAGCACCCCAAGTCGAGCGGTTGAAAAACTGTTTTTT.

The J gene is TRBJ2-7, the V gene TRBV28; D unclear. Germline CDR1 and CDR2: MDHEN and SYDVKM. V shed 6 bases and J shed 5 bases, with 8 bases lying between them. The CDR3 totals 11 residues. The CDR3 bases are TGTGCCAGCAGGCGGTCCCACGAGCAGTACTTC. Protein product: CASRRSHEQYF.

The rearrangement links TRBV27 to TRBJ1-4, with unresolved D. CDR3 length: 14 residues. From germline, CDR1 is MNHEY and CDR2 SMNVEV (reference sequence). V dropped 4 bases and J dropped 1 base, with 7 bases sitting between them. The DNA of the CDR3 is TGTGCCAGCAGTTCAGAGGGAACTAATGAAAAACTGTTTTTT. This sequence encodes CASSSEGTNEKLFF.

The CDR3 reads CASSFDNRGYTYNEQFF. The CDR3 nucleotides are TGTGCCAGCAGTTTCGATAACAGGGGGTATACATACAATGAGCAGTTCTTC. The genes are TRBV27 and TRBJ2-1; 8 bases are a match to TRBD1. The CDR3 is 17 residues long. Germline V gene sequence: CDR1 MNHEY, CDR2 SMNVEV (reference sequence). The J segment lost 4 bases and the V segment lost 3 bases, leaving 11 bases of the junction unmatched.

V and J are TRBV19 and TRBJ1-1, with 11 bases identical to TRBD1. The length of the CDR3 is 15 residues. The germline V gene encodes CDR1 LNHDA and CDR2 SQIVND (reference sequence). V was pared by 5 bases and J by 7 bases, with 9 bases of the junction left unmatched. The CDR3 reads CASSPLGQGALEAFF. DNA of the CDR3: TGTGCCAGTAGTCCCCTAGGACAGGGGGCCCTTGAAGCTTTCTTT.

The V and J genes are TRBV11-2 and TRBJ1-2; D uncertain. Germline loops: CDR1 SGHAT, CDR2 FQNNGV. The CDR3 length is 15 residues. V was trimmed by 0 bases and J by 4 bases, leaving 12 bases between them. The CDR3 loop is CASSLDAEGFYGYTF. The CDR3 DNA sequence: TGTGCCAGCAGCTTAGATGCGGAGGGTTTCTATGGCTACACCTTC.

V usage is TRBV28 and J usage is TRBJ1-5; 9 positions match TRBD1. There are 15 residues in the CDR3. The V segment lost 6 bases and the J segment 1 base; nucleotides outside the gene matches: 4. From germline, CDR1 is MDHEN and CDR2 SYDVKM. The CDR3 reads CASRWGQGSNQPQHF. Written as DNA, the CDR3 is TGTGCCAGCAGGTGGGGACAGGGAAGCAATCAGCCCCAGCATTTT.